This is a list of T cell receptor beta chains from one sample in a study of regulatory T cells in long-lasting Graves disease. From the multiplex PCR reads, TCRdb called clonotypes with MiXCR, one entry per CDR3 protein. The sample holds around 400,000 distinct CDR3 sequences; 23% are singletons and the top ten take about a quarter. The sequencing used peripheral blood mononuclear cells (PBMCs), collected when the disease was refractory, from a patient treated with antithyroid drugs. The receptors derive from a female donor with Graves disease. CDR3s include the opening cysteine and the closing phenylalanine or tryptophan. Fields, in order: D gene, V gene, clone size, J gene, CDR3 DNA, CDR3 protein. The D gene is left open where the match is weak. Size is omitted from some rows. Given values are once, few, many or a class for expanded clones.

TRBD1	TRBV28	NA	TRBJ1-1	TGTGCCAGCAGTTTCCCACCAAGGGGACAGGGGTCCCGGGCTTTCTTT	CASSFPPRGQGSRAFF
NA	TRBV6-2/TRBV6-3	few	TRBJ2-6	TGTGCCAGCAGTGACGCGGGGTCCTCTGGGGCCAACGTCCTGACTTTC	CASSDAGSSGANVLTF
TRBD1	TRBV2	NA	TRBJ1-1	TGTGCCAGCAGGGGAGGACAGGGGGCTGAAGCTTTCTTT	CASRGGQGAEAFF
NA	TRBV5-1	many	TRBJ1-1	TGCGCCAGCAGCTTGGTCTCGCCGAACACTGAAGCTTTCTTT	CASSLVSPNTEAFF
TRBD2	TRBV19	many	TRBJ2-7	TGTGCCAGTAGTATAGAGACTAGCGGGAGCTACGAGCAGTACTTC	CASSIETSGSYEQYF
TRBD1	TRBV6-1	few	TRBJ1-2	TGTGCCAGCAGACCGGACAGGGGGCGCCACTATGGCTACACCTTC	CASRPDRGRHYGYTF
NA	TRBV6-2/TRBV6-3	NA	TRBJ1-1	TGTGCCAGCAGTGGGTCGTCTAACACTGAAGCTTTCTTT	CASSGSSNTEAFF
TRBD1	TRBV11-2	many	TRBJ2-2	TGTGCCAGCAGCTTAGGGTATACCGGGACAGGCTCCGGGGAGCTGTTTTTT	CASSLGYTGTGSGELFF
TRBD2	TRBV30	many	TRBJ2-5	TGTGCCCCCCGGCGGGGAGGGCCGGCAGAGACCCAGTACTTC	CAPRRGGPAETQYF
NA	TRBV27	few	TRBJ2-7	TGTGCCAGCAGTTTAGCTTGGCAGGGAGGACTGACGCAGTACTTC	CASSLAWQGGLTQYF
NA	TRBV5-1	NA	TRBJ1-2	TGCGCCACCAGCGACCGACCGGCTAACTATGGCTACACCTTC	CATSDRPANYGYTF
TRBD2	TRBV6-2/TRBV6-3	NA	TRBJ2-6	TGTGCCAGCAGAGGACTAGCGGGAGGGGTATCTGGGGCCAACGTCCTGACTTTC	CASRGLAGGVSGANVLTF
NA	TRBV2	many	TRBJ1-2	TGTGCCAGCAGCGCCTCCGGGACAATTCGACATGGCTACACCTTC	CASSASGTIRHGYTF
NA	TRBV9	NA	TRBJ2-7	TGTGCCAGCAGCCCGTCAGGGGTAAGGCACTACGAGCAGTACTTC	CASSPSGVRHYEQYF
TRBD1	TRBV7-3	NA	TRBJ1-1	TGTGCCAACAGCCCGGGACAGGGGGTTCATGAAGCTTTCTTT	CANSPGQGVHEAFF
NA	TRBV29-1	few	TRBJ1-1	TGCAGCGTTAGGGGTGGGTCCACTGAAGCTTTCTTT	CSVRGGSTEAFF
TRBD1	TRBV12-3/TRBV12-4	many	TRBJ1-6	TGTGCCAGCAGTATGGACAGGACTATCCTTAGCTCCTATAATTCACCCCTCCACTTT	CASSMDRTILSSYNSPLHF
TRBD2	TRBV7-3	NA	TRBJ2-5	TGTGCCAGCAGCGCGGGGGTACAAGAGACCCAGTACTTC	CASSAGVQETQYF
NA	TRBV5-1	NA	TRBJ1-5	TGCGCCAGCAGCTCGCCGACCCAGACCAATCAGCCCCAGCATTTT	CASSSPTQTNQPQHF
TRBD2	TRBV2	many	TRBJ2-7	TGTGCCAGCAGTGAATCGGCTAGCGGGAGGGCCGGAGAGCAGTACTTC	CASSESASGRAGEQYF
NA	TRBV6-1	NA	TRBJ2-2	TGTGCCAGCCCCCCTTATGACACCGGGGAGCTGTTTTTT	CASPPYDTGELFF
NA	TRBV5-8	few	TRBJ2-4	TGTGCCAGCAGCCGGTCCGGGACCCCGGCCAGGAACATTCAGTACTTC	CASSRSGTPARNIQYF
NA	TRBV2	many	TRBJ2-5	TGTGCCAGCAGTGTGGGTCGACAAGAGACCCAGTACTTC	CASSVGRQETQYF
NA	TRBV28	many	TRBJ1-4	TGTGCCAGCACGAAAACAGGATCCGGTGAAAAACTGTTTTTT	CASTKTGSGEKLFF
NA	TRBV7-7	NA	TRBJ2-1	TGTGCCAGCAGCCTAGGGAAGGGAAATGAGCAGTTCTTC	CASSLGKGNEQFF
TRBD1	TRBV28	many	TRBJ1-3	TGTGCCAGCAGTTTACCCGGACAGGGTACTGGAAACACCATATATTTT	CASSLPGQGTGNTIYF
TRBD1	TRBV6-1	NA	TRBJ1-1	TGTGCCAGCAGAAGTCGGACAGGGCCATTGAACACTGAAGCTTTCTTT	CASRSRTGPLNTEAFF
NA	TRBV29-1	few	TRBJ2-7	TGCAGCGTCGAGGGGGATAGTCTTACTTCCTACGAGCAGTACTTC	CSVEGDSLTSYEQYF
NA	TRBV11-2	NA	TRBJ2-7	TGTGCCAGCAGCTCCTTGACCACCTACGAGCAGTACTTC	CASSSLTTYEQYF
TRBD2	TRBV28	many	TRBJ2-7	TGTGCCAGCACCAAAGGTCCTAGCGGAACCTACGAGCAGTACTTC	CASTKGPSGTYEQYF
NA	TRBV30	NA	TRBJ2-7	TGTGCCTGGAGTGTAAAGGTTTCCTACGAGCAGTACTTC	CAWSVKVSYEQYF
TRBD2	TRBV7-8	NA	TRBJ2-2	TGTGCCAGCAGCCCCTTTCCTAGCGGGGGGAACACCGGGGAGCTGTTTTTT	CASSPFPSGGNTGELFF
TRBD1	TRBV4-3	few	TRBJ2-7	TGCGCCAGCAGCCGCCGGACAGGGGGCAAGTACGAGCAGTACTTC	CASSRRTGGKYEQYF
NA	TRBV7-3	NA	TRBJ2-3	TGTGCCAGCAGCCCCGGGTCCCTACTCCCAGATACGCAGTATTTT	CASSPGSLLPDTQYF
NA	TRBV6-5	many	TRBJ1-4	TGTGCCAGCAGTTACACCCAGACCGGTGGGCATGAAAAACTGTTTTTT	CASSYTQTGGHEKLFF
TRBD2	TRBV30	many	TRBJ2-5	TGTGCCTGGAGCCGGGGAGGGATCCAAGAGACCCAGTACTTC	CAWSRGGIQETQYF
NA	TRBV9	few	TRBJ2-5	TGTGCCAGCAGCGTATATTCGGCGGGGCAAGAGACCCAGTACTTC	CASSVYSAGQETQYF
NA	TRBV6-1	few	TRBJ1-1	TGTGCCAGCAGCCCCTTAGTCGGAGGTGAAGCTTTCTTT	CASSPLVGGEAFF
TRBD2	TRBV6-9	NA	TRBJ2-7	TGTGCCAGCAGTTCCCAGGCGGGAGGGGCCTACGAGCAGTACTTC	CASSSQAGGAYEQYF
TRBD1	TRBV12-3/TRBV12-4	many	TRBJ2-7	TGTGCCAGCAGCCGGGACAGGGAGGGATCCTACGAGCAGTACTTC	CASSRDREGSYEQYF
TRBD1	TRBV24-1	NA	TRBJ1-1	TGTGCCACCAGTGATGCCGGGACAGGGAACACTGAAGCTTTCTTT	CATSDAGTGNTEAFF
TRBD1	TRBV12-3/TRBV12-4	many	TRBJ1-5	TGTGCCAGCAGTTTCTCGGACAGGGACAATCAGCCCCAGCATTTT	CASSFSDRDNQPQHF
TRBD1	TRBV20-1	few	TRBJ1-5	TGCAGTGCTCCGGCAGGGGGGCAGCCCCAGCATTTT	CSAPAGGQPQHF
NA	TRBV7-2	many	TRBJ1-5	TGTGCCAGCAGCTTCGTGGGCAATCAGCCCCAGCATTTT	CASSFVGNQPQHF
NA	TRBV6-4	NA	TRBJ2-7	TGTGCCAGCAGTGACTCAAACAACGTAACCTACGAGCAGTACTTC	CASSDSNNVTYEQYF
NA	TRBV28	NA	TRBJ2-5	TGTGCCAGCAGTACTCAACACCCCCAAGAGACCCAGTACTTC	CASSTQHPQETQYF
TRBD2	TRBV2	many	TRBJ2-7	TGTGCCAGCAATCGACTAGCGGGATACGAGCAGTACTTC	CASNRLAGYEQYF
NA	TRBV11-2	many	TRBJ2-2	TGTGCCAGCAGCTTAGGGAGGTGGGACACGAACACCGGGGAGCTGTTTTTT	CASSLGRWDTNTGELFF
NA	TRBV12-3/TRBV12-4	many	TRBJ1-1	TGTGCCAGCAGCCCGGAGGGTCTCGCTGAAGCTTTCTTT	CASSPEGLAEAFF
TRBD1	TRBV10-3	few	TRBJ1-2	TGTGCCATCAGCTCAGGGACAGCGACTAACTATGGCTACACCTTC	CAISSGTATNYGYTF
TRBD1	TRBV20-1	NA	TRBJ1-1	TGCAGTGCTAGAGGGACAGGATGGGAAGCTTTCTTT	CSARGTGWEAFF
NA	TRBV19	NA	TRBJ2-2	TGTGCCAGTAGTATAGTGGCAGGGAGTTTCGGGGAGCTGTTTTTT	CASSIVAGSFGELFF
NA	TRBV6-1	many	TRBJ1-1	TGTGCCAGCAGTCCCGGGGGCGGGGGCCGGGTTGAAGCTTTCTTT	CASSPGGGGRVEAFF
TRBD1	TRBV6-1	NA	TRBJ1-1	TGTGCCAGCAGTCCGGCGGACAGGGGGCTGGGGAACATTGAAGCTTTCTTT	CASSPADRGLGNIEAFF
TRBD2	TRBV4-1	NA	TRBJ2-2	TGCGCCAGCAGCCAGAGGGGCAGGGCTAGCGGGGAGAACACCGGGGAGCTGTTTTTT	CASSQRGRASGENTGELFF
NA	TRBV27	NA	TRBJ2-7	TGTGCCAGCAGTTTATCGAGACAGAGCTACGAGCAGTACTTC	CASSLSRQSYEQYF
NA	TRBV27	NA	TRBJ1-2	TGTGTGGCGGATGGCTACACCTTC	CVADGYTF
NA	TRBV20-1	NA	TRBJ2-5	TGCAGTGCTAGTGTCCTAGCCGTCCAAGAGACCCAGTACTTC	CSASVLAVQETQYF
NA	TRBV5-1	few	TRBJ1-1	TGCGCCAGCAGCTCCGCGGTGGGGACCACTGAAGCTTTCTTT	CASSSAVGTTEAFF